This T cell receptor beta chain came from a study of cytomegalovirus exposure and HLA in healthy donors. Study results and caveats: It was only CMV serostatus that was available as immune exposure information.

This clone was observed a few times. Its target is not known. There are 14 residues in the CDR3. Trimming took 6 bases from V and 1 from J, leaving 12 bases between them. Germline lookup yields CDR1 MNHNS and CDR2 SASEGT. 60 Vbeta and 13 Jbeta primers were used in PCR. The repertoire was sequenced with immunoSEQ multiplex PCR; TCRdb's copy has only in-frame clones and lacks some. Of over 150,000 clones listed, 79% are singletons. This receptor was obtained from a girl under 18 in good health and CMV-seropositive. Sequenced input: PBMCs. This chain joins TRBV6-1 and TRBJ1-1; a weak D match, TRBD1 (6 bases). CDR3 residues: CASRDSWPNTEAFF. The CDR3 DNA sequence: TGTGCCAGCAGGGACAGTTGGCCGAACACTGAAGCTTTCTTT.